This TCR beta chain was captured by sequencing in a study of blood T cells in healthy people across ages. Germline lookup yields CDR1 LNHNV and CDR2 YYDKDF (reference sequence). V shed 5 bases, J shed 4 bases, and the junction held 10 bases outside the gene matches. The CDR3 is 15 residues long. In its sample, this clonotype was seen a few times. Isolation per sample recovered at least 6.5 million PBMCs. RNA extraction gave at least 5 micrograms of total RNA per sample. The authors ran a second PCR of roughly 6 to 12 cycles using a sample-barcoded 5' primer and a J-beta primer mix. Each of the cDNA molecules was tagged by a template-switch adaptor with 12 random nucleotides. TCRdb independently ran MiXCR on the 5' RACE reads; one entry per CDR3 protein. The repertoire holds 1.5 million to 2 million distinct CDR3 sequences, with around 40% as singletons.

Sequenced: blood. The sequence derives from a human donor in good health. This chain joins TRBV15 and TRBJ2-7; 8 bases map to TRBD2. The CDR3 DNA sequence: TGTGCCACCAGCCGCGGGACTAGTTTGAATTACGAGCAGTACTTC. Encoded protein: CATSRGTSLNYEQYF.